This T cell receptor (beta chain) originates from a study of CXCR4 blockade with PD-1 therapy in pancreatic cancer (dated by TCRdb to about 2019). For context, the study as a whole: Multiplex immunohistochemistry and TCRbeta immunosequencing of resected pancreatic ductal adenocarcinoma were combined in the study with ex vivo slice culture in which PD-1 and CXCR4 blockade were tested. Two geographically distinct regions were TCR-sequenced from each of about six tumors to assess intratumoral heterogeneity.

This clone was counted a single time. Which antigen it targets is not known. No much larger clone is present one base from it, and per-base qualities are unavailable. The archived tumor blocks came from patients who had not received neoadjuvant therapy before resection. For the preserved-tissue arm, the study drew on some 30 surgical resection samples taken from 24 pancreatic ductal adenocarcinoma patients who had not been treated previously. DNA for the resection arm was extracted from ten 5-micron curls of FFPE tumor lying next to the multiplex immunohistochemistry slide. Extracted DNA was used for immunosequencing of TCRbeta CDR3 regions with the immunoSEQ Assay at Adaptive Biotechnologies. On the study's bioinformatics: To measure the absolute abundance of each unique TCRbeta CDR3, the sequences were collapsed and filtered. Clonality, calculated using only productive in-frame rearrangements, was defined as 1 minus Pielou's evenness. Regional overlap was evaluated by tracking the top 100 nucleotide rearrangements across paired samples, and paired versus unrelated samples were compared using the Morisita index. The immunoSEQ Rearrangement Details tool was used to assess convergence of nucleotide rearrangements onto identical amino acid sequences. TCRdb carries this immuneACCESS record with in-frame sequences only. Its versions omit some clonotypes, under half of them owing to an unresolved V gene in the studies checked, with the rest unexplained. V, J and clone size are those of that table, while D and trimming were read from the DNA. The sample table lists approximately 4,800 clones, around 62% of them with a count of one. The biggest ten clones account for 13% to 15% of the sample.

The CDR1 and CDR2 encoded by the germline V gene (reference sequence) are GTSNPN and SVGIG. For this chain, trimming is 5 bases at the V end and 7 bases at the J end, and the number of junction bases without a gene match is 12. The CDR3 contains 15 residues, cysteine and phenylalanine counted. The kept DNA is CDR3 alone, 45 bases in frame from the first base. Summary of the overall study and its limitations: Tumors showed clonal expansion, with mean productive clonality around 0.14 versus 0.05 in healthy blood, but clonality did not correlate with survival. Amino acid clone frequency correlated strongly with the number of distinct nucleotide rearrangements encoding it, suggesting convergent selection by common tumor antigens. Because only TCRbeta chains were sequenced, true antigen-specificity overlap of convergent dominant clones was left unconfirmed pending paired alpha-beta single-cell sequencing.

This receptor chain uses TRBV30 and TRBJ2-1; 9 bases in between match TRBD2. This TCR was recovered from a human donor with pancreatic ductal adenocarcinoma. Sequenced: tumor tissue. The CDR3 region reads CAWSLNLAGRNEQFF. DNA sequence: TGTGCCTGGTCCCTTAACCTAGCGGGACGAAATGAGCAGTTCTTC. The variable domain in full, with residues beyond the CDR3 obtained from the reference TRBV30 and TRBJ2-1 genes, is SQTIHQWPATLVQPVGSPLSLECTVEGTSNPNLYWYRQAAGRGLQLLFYSVGIGQISSEVPQNLSASRPQDRQFILSSKKLLLSDSGFYLCAWSLNLAGRNEQFFGPGTRLTVL.